This entry lists 30 T cell receptor beta chains sequenced from one sample in a study of blood T cell repertoires in COVID-19. Data came from immunoSEQ multiplex PCR; TCRdb stores just in-frame clones and leaves some out. The repertoire includes tens of thousands of clones, under 95% of them detected once, and 8.5% sits in the top ten. The source material was peripheral blood. These receptors all come from a human donor in a cohort sampled during active COVID-19.

This clone appeared a few times. The rearrangement joins TRBV24-1 to TRBJ2-7, with TRBD1 matching 10 bases. The CDR3 loop spans 14 amino acids. The V segment lost 10 bases and the J segment 5 bases; nucleotides outside the gene matches: 10. Per germline, CDR1 KGHDR and CDR2 SFDVKD. The CDR3 sequence is CATAEGTGAHEQYF. For the CDR3, the DNA is TGTGCCACTGCAGAGGGGACAGGGGCCCACGAGCAGTACTTC.

This clone was picked up one time. The V call is TRBV28, the J call TRBJ1-6, with D possibly matching TRBD1 (6 bases). Germline V gene lookup returns CDR1 MDHEN and CDR2 SYDVKM. V gave up 2 bases and J gave up 8 bases, with 22 bases separating them. There are 18 residues in the CDR3. CDR3 bases: TGTGCCAGCAGTTTACACCTCCGAGGTCGGACAGTGGATTCACCCCTCCACTTT. This sequence encodes CASSLHLRGRTVDSPLHF.

The chain couples TRBV10-3 to TRBJ2-5; TRBD2 agrees at 8 bases. Trimming at V came to 4 bases and at J to 3 bases, leaving 7 bases not matched to a gene. Looked up from germline, CDR1 is ENHRY and CDR2 is SYGVKD. The CDR3 sequence is 15 residues long. The CDR3 nucleotides read TGTGCCATCAGTGCGCAGCGGGGGCCCGAAGAGACCCAGTACTTC. Protein sequence: CAISAQRGPEETQYF.

This sequence joins TRBV5-1 and TRBJ2-6; weak D call: TRBD2 (5 bases). The CDR3 is 15 amino acids. Per germline, CDR1 SGHRS and CDR2 YFSETQ. Trimming took off 1 base at V and 3 bases at J, with 8 bases between the two ends. CDR3 coding DNA: TGCGCCAGCAGCTTGAAGGAGGATGGGGCCAACGTCCTGACTTTC. Its protein is CASSLKEDGANVLTF. The full variable domain, in which reference TRBV5-1 and TRBJ2-6 provide the parts outside the CDR3, is KAGVTQTPRYLIKTRGQQVTLSCSPISGHRSVSWYQQTPGQGLQFLFEYFSETQRNKGNFPGRFSGRQFSNSRSEMNVSTLELGDSALYLCASSLKEDGANVLTFGAGSRLTVL.

The gene calls are TRBV9 and TRBJ1-6; D is perhaps TRBD1 (6 bases). Germline V lookup: CDR1 SGDLS, CDR2 YYNGEE. This CDR3 region has 12 residues. The V end was cut by 6 bases, the J end by 7 bases, with 8 bases between. CDR3 region: CASNTGNSPLHF. In DNA form, the CDR3 reads TGTGCCAGCAACACAGGGAATTCACCCCTCCACTTT.

The chain combines TRBV2 with TRBJ1-1; D may be TRBD1 (5 bases). Trimming pared 6 bases from V and 3 bases from J, leaving 11 bases between. The germline gives CDR1 SNHLY, CDR2 FYNNEI. This CDR3 is 13 amino acids long. CDR3: CASSSDMDTEAFF. DNA of the CDR3: TGTGCCAGCAGCTCGGACATGGACACTGAAGCTTTCTTT.

The chain recombines TRBV10-2 with TRBJ2-7; D is ambiguous. The CDR3 loop spans 15 amino acids. V was pared by 2 bases and J by 6 bases, with 17 bases between. Germline loops: CDR1 WSHSY, CDR2 SAAADI. CDR3 in amino acids: CASSELFDLTPEQYF. The CDR3 DNA follows: TGCGCCAGCAGTGAGCTGTTTGATCTAACTCCCGAGCAGTACTTC.

This chain joins TRBV28 and TRBJ2-7; 7 nucleotides line up with TRBD1. Trimming removed 8 bases from V and 0 bases from J; junction bases left unmatched: 7. The CDR3 extends over 14 amino acids. CDR1 is MDHEN, CDR2 SYDVKM, per germline. CDR3 DNA sequence: TGTGCCAGCGGCGACAGGGTGAGCTCCTACGAGCAGTACTTC. Its protein is CASGDRVSSYEQYF.

The V gene is TRBV28, the J gene TRBJ2-1; a possible D gene is TRBD2 (7 bases). The germline V and J ends were trimmed by 1 base and 6 bases, with 10 bases remaining between them. This CDR3 comprises 14 residues. The germline V gene encodes CDR1 MDHEN and CDR2 SYDVKM. CDR3 DNA: TGTGCCAGCAGTTTATACCGGGGGGCCAATGAGCAGTTCTTC. This codes for CASSLYRGANEQFF.

The V call is TRBV11-2, the J call TRBJ2-7, with a weak D call TRBD2 (5 bases). The germline gives CDR1 SGHAT, CDR2 FQNNGV. V was trimmed by 5 bases and J by 1 base, leaving 15 bases between them. The length of the CDR3 is 15 residues. In DNA, the CDR3 is TGTGCCAGCAGCCCACTAAGAGGGTTGTCCTACGAGCAGTACTTC. It codes for CASSPLRGLSYEQYF.

The chain recombines TRBV30 with TRBJ2-7, with a possible D match to TRBD2 (6 bases). Germline assignment: CDR1 GTSNPN and CDR2 SVGIG (reference sequence). Trimming pared 1 base from V and 7 bases from J, leaving 8 bases between. The CDR3 sequence is 11 residues long. The CDR3 nucleotides read TGTGCCTGGAGTGCCGGGGGAGAGCAGTACTTC. It codes for CAWSAGGEQYF.

The chain has TRBV3-1 (or the pseudogene TRBV3-2) and TRBJ2-1; 8 nucleotides align to TRBD2. The CDR3 length is 17 residues. From germline, CDR1 is LGHDT and CDR2 YNNKEL (reference sequence). The ends lost 5 bases at V and 6 bases at J; junction bases unmatched: 15. The CDR3 region is CASSVRLATLSSNEQFF. In DNA form, the CDR3 reads TGTGCCAGCAGCGTCCGACTAGCGACTCTAAGTTCCAATGAGCAGTTCTTC.

V usage is TRBV27 and J usage is TRBJ2-7, with D possibly being TRBD1 (5 bases). The CDR3 runs to 13 residues. The V and J ends lost 1 base and 7 bases respectively, with 11 bases between them. Germline V gene lookup returns CDR1 MNHEY and CDR2 SMNVEV (reference sequence). CDR3 DNA sequence: TGTGCCAGCAGTTTATTTCAGGGCTGGGAGCAGTACTTC. Protein product: CASSLFQGWEQYF.

V usage is TRBV11-2 and J usage is TRBJ1-6; D is undetermined. Germline lookup yields CDR1 SGHAT and CDR2 FQNNGV. The CDR3 extends over 18 amino acids. V lost 3 bases, J lost 1 base, and 16 bases lay in between. The CDR3 DNA reads TGTGCCAGCAGCTTCGGCAAACCAAGAGGGTCCTATAATTCACCCCTCCACTTT. This translates into CASSFGKPRGSYNSPLHF.

The chain joins TRBV7-5 to TRBJ1-5; the DNA was not used to check the table's D call, TRBD1. TRBV7-5 is deemed a pseudogene. The CDR3 is made up of 16 amino acids. The CDR3 DNA reads TGTGTCAGAAGCTACCTACAGGGTAGCGGCAATCAGCCCCAGCATTTT. It translates to CVRSYLQGSGNQPQHF.

The genes are TRBV29-1 and TRBJ2-7; possibly TRBD2 for D (6 bases). The CDR3 covers 11 residues. V dropped 4 bases and J dropped 4 bases, with 8 bases sitting between them. From germline, CDR1 is SQVTM and CDR2 ANQGSEA. The CDR3 region has the DNA TGCAGCGTTGTAGGAGGGTACGAGCAGTACTTC. Amino acid sequence: CSVVGGYEQYF.

CDR3 DNA sequence: TGTGCCAGCAGCTTAGTCCCCACAGGGGAGACTGAAGCTTTCTTT. Translating it yields CASSLVPTGETEAFF. This chain connects TRBV11-2 to TRBJ1-1; 7 bases are shared with TRBD1. There are 15 residues in the CDR3. Germline V gene sequence: CDR1 SGHAT, CDR2 FQNNGV. The trim removed 1 base at V and 5 bases at J, leaving 7 bases unmatched.

V gene TRBV5-1 combines with J gene TRBJ1-3; D ambiguous. This CDR3 region has 15 residues. The V end lost 0 bases, the J end lost 4 bases, and 11 bases lay between the germline ends. Germline lookup yields CDR1 SGHRS and CDR2 YFSETQ. CDR3 sequence (DNA): TGCGCCAGCAGCTTGGATGGGAGTGGCGGAAACACCATATATTTT. Translating gives CASSLDGSGGNTIYF. Combining the CDR3 with reference TRBV5-1 and TRBJ1-3 gives the whole variable domain KAGVTQTPRYLIKTRGQQVTLSCSPISGHRSVSWYQQTPGQGLQFLFEYFSETQRNKGNFPGRFSGRQFSNSRSEMNVSTLELGDSALYLCASSLDGSGGNTIYFGEGSWLTVV.

The chain uses TRBV7-9 and TRBJ1-1, with 7 bases that match TRBD1. The CDR3 is 17 residues long. V lost 3 bases to trimming and J lost 0 bases; unmatched junction nucleotides: 10. CDR1 and CDR2 (germline): SEHNR, FQNEAQ (reference sequence). CDR3 sequence reads: CASSFTGTVSLNTEAFF. The CDR3 DNA is TGTGCCAGCAGCTTCACCGGGACAGTCTCACTGAACACTGAAGCTTTCTTT.

The rearrangement links TRBV30 to TRBJ1-4, with a possible D match to TRBD1 (6 bases). Trimming cost V 2 bases and J 6 bases, with 10 bases left between them. This CDR3 contains 13 residues. CDR1 and CDR2 (germline): GTSNPN, SVGIG (reference sequence). The CDR3 DNA sequence: TGTGCCTGGAGTAGGGCAGGGGATGAAAAACTGTTTTTT. Its protein is CAWSRAGDEKLFF.

The rearrangement links TRBV6-1 to TRBJ2-4; 8 positions agree with TRBD2. The ends lost 1 base at V and 4 bases at J; junction bases unmatched: 6. This CDR3 spans 16 amino acids. Germline V CDR1 and CDR2: MNHNS, SASEGT. CDR3 coding DNA: TGTGCCAGCAGTGAAGAGATGAGCGGGGGAAAAAACATTCAGTACTTC. Amino acid sequence: CASSEEMSGGKNIQYF.

V is TRBV12-3 or TRBV12-4 and J is TRBJ2-7; D possibly corresponds to TRBD1 (5 bases). CDR3 length: 12 amino acids. Trimming cost V 6 bases and J 8 bases, with 14 bases left between them. The DNA for the CDR3 is TGTGCCAGCAGCATCAGGGATAGGCAGCAGTACTTC. Translating it yields CASSIRDRQQYF.

The rearrangement links TRBV5-6 to TRBJ1-1; 11 bases are a match to TRBD1. The CDR3 has 13 amino acids. Germline V lookup: CDR1 SGHDT, CDR2 YYEEEE. V lost 5 bases to trimming and J lost 8 bases; unmatched junction nucleotides: 5. CDR3: CASSWTGGSEAFF. The CDR3 region has the DNA TGTGCCAGCAGTTGGACAGGGGGCTCGGAAGCTTTCTTT. Full variable domain (remainder filled in from reference TRBV5-6 and TRBJ1-1): DAGVTQSPTHLIKTRGQQVTLRCSPKSGHDTVSWYQQALGQGPQFIFQYYEEEERQRGNFPDRFSGHQFPNYSSELNVNALLLGDSALYLCASSWTGGSEAFFGQGTRLTVV.

V usage is TRBV5-6 and J usage is TRBJ2-7; D remains ambiguous. V lost 2 bases and J lost 2, with 11 bases in between. This CDR3 region has 14 residues. CDR1 is SGHDT, CDR2 YYEEEE, per germline. The CDR3 loop reads CASSFVSKTYEQYF. The CDR3 coding sequence is TGTGCCAGCAGCTTCGTCAGTAAGACCTACGAGCAGTACTTC.

The rearrangement joins TRBV9 to TRBJ1-2; 8 positions match TRBD1. CDR3 size: 15 residues. V lost 3 bases, J lost 4 bases, and 8 bases stayed unmatched. Germline-derived CDR1 and CDR2 are SGDLS and YYNGEE. The CDR3 region is CASSGQGTVSYGYTF. Written as DNA, the CDR3 is TGTGCCAGCAGCGGACAGGGGACGGTTAGCTATGGCTACACCTTC.

The chain is built from TRBV6-1 and TRBJ1-5, with 8 bases that match TRBD1. The ends lost 2 bases at V and 7 bases at J; junction bases unmatched: 10. The length of the CDR3 is 16 residues. Germline values: CDR1 MNHNS, CDR2 SASEGT. Here the CDR3 DNA reads TGTGCCAGCAGTGAATTTACAGGGGGGCTCAACCAGCCCCAGCATTTT. It encodes CASSEFTGGLNQPQHF.

The chain recombines TRBV7-2 with TRBJ2-3; 13 bases are shared with TRBD2. CDR3 length equals 16 residues. V trimming: 3 bases; J trimming: 6 bases; junction bases outside the gene matches: 6. Germline V CDR1 and CDR2: SGHTA, FQGNSA. The CDR3 is CASSFAGLAGLDTQYF. CDR3 in DNA: TGTGCCAGCAGCTTCGCGGGACTAGCGGGGCTTGATACGCAGTATTTT.

The CDR3 spells CASSQGEGAGYTF. The CDR3 DNA is TGCGCCAGCAGCCAAGGGGAGGGTGCTGGCTACACCTTC. The V and J genes are TRBV4-1 and TRBJ1-2, with no clear D. Germline values: CDR1 MGHRA, CDR2 YSYEKL. This CDR3 is 13 amino acids long. V lost 1 base and J lost 7, with 10 bases in between.

V usage is TRBV5-1 and J usage is TRBJ2-7; possibly TRBD1 for D (6 bases). This CDR3 has 13 residues. Looked up from germline, CDR1 is SGHRS and CDR2 is YFSETQ. Trimming took off 2 bases at V and 5 bases at J, with 11 bases between the two ends. As DNA, the CDR3 is TGCGCCAGCAGCTTTGCAGGGGCGAACGAGCAGTACTTC. This gives the protein CASSFAGANEQYF.

The rearrangement links TRBV27 to TRBJ2-7, with TRBD1 matching 7 bases. Germline V lookup: CDR1 MNHEY, CDR2 SMNVEV (reference sequence). The CDR3 is 17 residues long. Trimming at V came to 6 bases and at J to 2 bases, leaving 16 bases not matched to a gene. The CDR3 DNA sequence: TGTGCCAGCAGCTTAACCGGGACAGCTGTAAGAACCTACGAGCAGTACTTC. It codes for CASSLTGTAVRTYEQYF.